This T cell receptor (beta chain) was observed in a study of blood T cell repertoires in COVID-19 (TCRdb year 2020). At the level of the whole study: Collaborator samples came from the United States, Italy and Spain and covered acute and convalescent phases of COVID-19. The material from the prospective study consisted of cDNA or gDNA derived from T cells, B-cell-depleted T cells, or PBMCs. Subjects who had been exposed to COVID-19, were actively infected with it, or had recovered from it provided the deeply sampled blood TCRbeta repertoires that made up the dataset. The repertoires were released in a freely available public database intended as a resource for research on the immune response to SARS-CoV-2. The samples were drawn from two sources: the first 160 participants of the ongoing ImmuneRACE study, and 950 to 1,500 subjects contributed by 6 global collaborators. A de-identified subject ID, COVID-19 status, age in years and sex were almost always included in the sample metadata. HLA class I and class II types, where available, came from metadata supplied by the sample provider rather than from assay-based typing.

Each collaborating institution followed its own protocols to collect whole blood in K2EDTA tubes. For TCRbeta analysis, collaborators shipped samples in one of three forms: frozen whole blood, isolated PBMCs, or DNA extracted from either of those sample types. General conclusions and limits of the study: The amount of clinical and demographic metadata varied by source and participant and was provided uncurated.

CDR1 SGHTA and CDR2 FQGNSA are derived from the germline V gene. For this chain, trimming is 5 bases at the V end and 4 bases at the J end, and the number of junction bases without a gene match is 8. The CDR3 holds 15 amino acids from the cysteine to the phenylalanine. Only CDR3 DNA is held: 45 bases, read in frame from base 1. The immunoSEQ Assay, a bias-controlled multiplex PCR, was used to amplify TCRbeta CDR3 regions from genomic DNA. Turning to the authors' computational methods: Within the assay, amplification of reference gene primers was used to estimate how many nucleated cells each sample contained. To quantify the absolute abundance of each unique TCRbeta CDR3 rearrangement, sequence reads were collapsed and filtered. For each sample, productive Simpson clonality was calculated as the square root of Simpson's diversity index across productive rearrangements. The clones in this table, taken by TCRdb from immuneACCESS, are in-frame only. Not every clone is retained; where verified, under half of the shortfall comes from an unresolved V gene, and the cause of the rest is unknown. V and J calls and clone size are those listed in that table; D and trimming were worked out from the DNA. Recorded for this sample are around 200,000 clones; roughly 85% of them occurred a single time. The top ten clonotypes cover about 3.3% of the sample.

The sample holds a few counts of this clone. It lacks a known antigen. No base-level quality is on record; no much larger clone is a single base apart. The rearranged chain carries TRBV7-2 and TRBJ2-7; a stretch of 10 junction bases matches TRBD2. Sample: peripheral blood. The TCR sequence derives from a man in his sixties with acute or convalescent COVID-19. The DNA sequence is given as TGTGCCAGCAGCCAGACTCTAGCGGGGGAGTACGAGCAGTACTTC. Its protein product is CASSQTLAGEYEQYF. Here the CDR3 is joined to the reference TRBV7-2 and TRBJ2-7 genes, and the full variable domain is: GAGVSQSPSNKVTEKGKDVELRCDPISGHTALYWYRQSLGQGLEFLIYFQGNSAPDKSGLPSDRFSAERTGGSVSTLTIQRTQQEDSAVYLCASSQTLAGEYEQYFGPGTRLTVT.